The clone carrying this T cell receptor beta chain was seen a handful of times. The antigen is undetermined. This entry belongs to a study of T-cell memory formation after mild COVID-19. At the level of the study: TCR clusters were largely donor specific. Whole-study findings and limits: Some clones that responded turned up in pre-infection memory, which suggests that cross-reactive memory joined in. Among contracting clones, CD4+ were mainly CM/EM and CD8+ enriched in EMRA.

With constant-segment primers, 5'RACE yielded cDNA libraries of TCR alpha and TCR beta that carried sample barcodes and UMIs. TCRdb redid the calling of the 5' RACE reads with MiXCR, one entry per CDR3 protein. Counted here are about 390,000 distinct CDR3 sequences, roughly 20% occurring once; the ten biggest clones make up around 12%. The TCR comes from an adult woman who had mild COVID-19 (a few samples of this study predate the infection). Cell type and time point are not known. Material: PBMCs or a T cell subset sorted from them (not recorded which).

The CDR3 sequence is CASSRQNRGTDTQYF. The DNA for the CDR3 is TGCGCCAGCAGCCGCCAGAATCGGGGCACAGATACGCAGTATTTT. This chain links TRBV5-1 with TRBJ2-3; D uncertain. The CDR3 consists of 15 residues. The ends were cut back, 4 bases at V and 1 base at J, with 13 bases in the middle. Germline CDR1 and CDR2: SGHRS and YFSETQ.